This passage covers 21 T cell receptor beta chains from one sample sequenced in a study of T cell repertoires in cytomegalovirus infection (dated by TCRdb to about 2019). The data were produced on an Illumina HiSeq 1500. Clones were called with MiXCR by TCRdb after fastp trimmed the public reads at Q25, and only in-frame beta chains were retained. Rows matching on CDR3 protein sequence are summarized as one entry with the most common DNA and genes. Counted in this sample were hundreds of thousands of distinct CDR3 sequences; around a third of them appeared once. Together, the top ten hold about an eighth of the sample. What these receptors recognize is not known. The treatment or condition label, as the study defines it: in vitro stimulation with specific CMV peptide epitopes to enrich CMV-specific T cells. The sample in question was cultured CD8+ T cells from PBMCs, obtained from culture after CMV antigen stimulation. These receptors were obtained from a human donor in good health (CMV status not recorded). Some clones in this sample may be carry-over from other donors' samples.

The rearrangement joins TRBV19 to TRBJ1-5, with 9 positions matching TRBD1. Germline V gives CDR1 LNHDA, CDR2 SQIVND (reference sequence). The J segment lost 4 bases and the V segment lost 2 bases, leaving 12 bases of the junction unmatched. The CDR3 runs to 18 residues. The CDR3 sequence is CASSIKLVHRGLNQPQHF. The CDR3 DNA is TGTGCCAGTAGTATAAAGTTGGTACACAGGGGGCTGAATCAGCCCCAGCATTTT. Looking up the rest from reference TRBV19 and TRBJ1-5 gives the full variable domain: DGGITQSPKYLFRKEGQNVTLSCEQNLNHDAMYWYRQDPGQGLRLIYYSQIVNDFQKGDIAEGYSVSREKKESFPLTVTSAQKNPTAFYLCASSIKLVHRGLNQPQHFGDGTRLSIL.

This clonotype was detected ten times or more. The chain has TRBV4-2 and TRBJ2-7, with D uncertain. The CDR3 is 14 residues long. With 0 bases removed from V and 0 bases from J, the gap between germline ends came to 6 bases. Germline CDR1 is LGHNA and CDR2 is YNFKEQ. In DNA form, the CDR3 reads TGTGCCAGCAGCCAAGAAGGCGACTCCTACGAGCAGTACTTC. Its protein product is CASSQEGDSYEQYF.

J is TRBJ2-1 and V is TRBV2; either TRBD1 or TRBD2 may supply D (5 bases each). Germline CDR1 reads SNHLY; CDR2 reads FYNNEI. Trimming stripped 8 bases from V and 6 bases from J, with 26 bases between. This CDR3 has 17 residues. DNA for the CDR3: TGTGCCAGCGCCGCAGATACAACGGGACCCCAGACCAATGAGCAGTTCTTC. This translates into CASAADTTGPQTNEQFF.

As concerns this clonotype: A single base separates this from a much larger clone, so it may be a read error. Because the CDR3 is missing its conserved closing phenylalanine or tryptophan, this is likely a read error. The CDR3 nucleotides are TGTGCCAGCAGTGACGGCGGGGGGGCATCATATGAGCAGTTCTCC. Translation gives CASSDGGGASYEQFS. The chain uses TRBV2 and TRBJ2-1, with 9 bases fitting TRBD2. After removal of 3 bases from V and 8 bases from J, the junction contained 8 bases not matched to a gene. Germline lookup yields CDR1 SNHLY and CDR2 FYNNEI. The CDR3 runs to 15 residues.

The sample holds a few counts of this clonotype. The V and J genes are TRBV9 and TRBJ2-3, with 7 bases lining up with TRBD2. Trimming took 0 bases from V and 0 from J; bases not matched to a gene: 10. The CDR3 has 18 residues. CDR1 and CDR2 from the germline V gene are SGDLS and YYNGEE. The DNA for the CDR3 is TGTGCCAGCAGCGTAGATCAAGTCCGGCGGGGGAGCACAGATACGCAGTATTTT. This codes for CASSVDQVRRGSTDTQYF. The complete variable domain, with remaining parts taken from reference TRBV9 and TRBJ2-3, reads DSGVTQTPKHLITATGQRVTLRCSPRSGDLSVYWYQQSLDQGLQFLIQYYNGEERAKGNILERFSAQQFPDLHSELNLSSLELGDSALYFCASSVDQVRRGSTDTQYFGPGTRLTVL.

The chain couples TRBV12-3 or TRBV12-4 to TRBJ1-2; maybe TRBD1 (6 bases). V lost 5 bases and J 4 bases, leaving 11 bases between the germline ends. This CDR3 is 13 amino acids long. The CDR3 loop is CASSTGFSYGYTF. The CDR3 nucleotides read TGTGCCAGCAGTACAGGGTTCAGCTATGGCTACACCTTC.

DNA of the CDR3: TGTGCCAGCAGTTTATGGTCGGGGAACACTGAAGCTTTCTTT. Its protein product is CASSLWSGNTEAFF. The chain has TRBV28 and TRBJ1-1; no reliable D call. Trimming removed 0 bases from V and 1 base from J, with 6 bases in between. There are 14 residues in the CDR3. Per the germline V gene, CDR1 is MDHEN and CDR2 is SYDVKM.

The genes are TRBV6-1 and TRBJ1-1; D call uncertain. The CDR3 consists of 15 residues. Germline CDR1 reads MNHNS; CDR2 reads SASEGT. Trimming removed 6 bases from V and 1 base from J, with 15 bases in between. The CDR3 loop is CASSHDPLSNTEAFF. CDR3 coding DNA: TGTGCCAGCAGCCATGACCCCCTGTCGAACACTGAAGCTTTCTTT.

This clonotype was observed a handful of times. The J gene is TRBJ2-7, the V gene TRBV12-3 or TRBV12-4; 7 bases map to TRBD1. The CDR3 length is 11 residues. Trimming cost V 8 bases and J 3 bases; bases outside gene matches: 1. The chain's CDR3 is CASRTGYEQYF. In nucleotides, the CDR3 is TGTGCCAGCCGGACAGGCTACGAGCAGTACTTC.

This chain joins TRBV12-3 or TRBV12-4 and TRBJ2-3; TRBD2 matches at 10 bases. The CDR3 has 16 residues. This CDR3 is CAERGSGGISTDTQYF. CDR3 coding DNA: TGTGCTGAAAGGGGTAGCGGGGGGATTAGCACAGATACGCAGTATTTT.

For this clonotype: A much larger clone sits a single nucleotide away, making a read error possible. This sequence joins TRBV7-2 and TRBJ2-7, with 8 bases fitting TRBD1. The CDR3 extends over 15 amino acids. Germline V gives CDR1 SGHTA, CDR2 FQGNSA. CDR3 bases: TGTGCCAGCAGCTTAAGTGGGACAGGATACTACGAGCAGCACGTC. Its protein is CASSLSGTGYYEQHV.

This clonotype appeared a few times. The chain joins TRBV12-3 or TRBV12-4 to TRBJ1-1, with D possibly TRBD1 on 5 matching bases. V shed 7 bases and J shed 3 bases, with 15 bases lying between them. This CDR3 spans 14 amino acids. The CDR3, as DNA: TGTGCCAGCACCGCGGGACGCTTGGACACTGAAGCTTTCTTT. Amino acid sequence: CASTAGRLDTEAFF.

V usage is TRBV19 and J usage is TRBJ1-1; a possible D gene is TRBD1 (6 bases). CDR1 and CDR2 from the germline V gene are LNHDA and SQIVND (reference sequence). V lost 3 bases to trimming and J lost 3 bases, with 11 bases between them. CDR3 size: 14 residues. The CDR3 DNA follows: TGTGCCAGTAGTATCGGGGGGCCGGACACTGAAGCTTTCTTT. It yields the protein CASSIGGPDTEAFF. The full variable domain, in which reference TRBV19 and TRBJ1-1 provide the parts outside the CDR3, is DGGITQSPKYLFRKEGQNVTLSCEQNLNHDAMYWYRQDPGQGLRLIYYSQIVNDFQKGDIAEGYSVSREKKESFPLTVTSAQKNPTAFYLCASSIGGPDTEAFFGQGTRLTVV.

This clonotype showed up many times. The J gene is TRBJ2-1, the V gene TRBV19; TRBD2 agrees at 12 bases. V dropped 5 bases and J dropped 7; count of bases not matched to a gene: 6. The CDR3 is made up of 15 amino acids. CDR1 and CDR2 (germline): LNHDA, SQIVND (reference sequence). The chain's CDR3 is CASSPGLAGINEQFF. The CDR3 DNA sequence: TGTGCCAGTAGTCCCGGACTAGCGGGGATAAATGAGCAGTTCTTC.

This chain uses TRBV4-2 with TRBJ1-5; no reliable D call. The V gene's germline CDR1 is LGHNA and CDR2 YNFKEQ. The CDR3 has 14 amino acids. Trimming shortened V by 1 base and J by 3 bases, and 7 bases separated the two germline ends. The CDR3 DNA follows: TGTGCCAGCAGCCAAGGGACTCTCAATCAGCCCCAGCATTTT. It is translated as CASSQGTLNQPQHF.

This clonotype was counted between two and nine times. J is TRBJ2-3 and V is TRBV7-9; D gene ambiguous. Trimming removed 8 bases at V and 4 bases at J, with 13 bases between. Germline CDR1 SEHNR, CDR2 FQNEAQ (reference sequence). The CDR3 is made up of 13 amino acids. The CDR3, as DNA: TGTGCCAGCTCGACCTCTCCGGCAGATACGCAGTATTTT. Protein: CASSTSPADTQYF.

This clonotype has more than one count but fewer than ten. The V and J genes are TRBV11-3 and TRBJ2-1; D may match TRBD1 or TRBD2 (6 bases each). The CDR3 contains 15 residues. CDR1 and CDR2 from the germline V gene are SGHNT and YENEEA. The V end lost 2 bases, the J end lost 8 bases, and 16 bases lay between the germline ends. The CDR3 here is CASSLYGGPKDEQFF. CDR3 nucleotide sequence: TGTGCCAGCAGCTTATATGGGGGGCCGAAAGATGAGCAGTTCTTC.

This clonotype was recorded at least ten times. The V gene is TRBV7-6, the J gene TRBJ1-2; TRBD1 agrees at 8 bases. V trimming: 8 bases; J trimming: 7 bases; junction bases outside the gene matches: 9. The CDR3 is made up of 13 amino acids. From germline, CDR1 is SGHVS and CDR2 FNYEAQ. CDR3 residues: CASGPGQDPGYTF. CDR3 coding DNA: TGTGCCAGCGGGCCGGGACAGGACCCTGGCTACACCTTC. Complete variable domain (other parts from reference TRBV7-6 and TRBJ1-2): GAGVSQSPRYKVTKRGQDVALRCDPISGHVSLYWYRQALGQGPEFLTYFNYEAQQDKSGLPNDRFSAERPEGSISTLTIQRTEQRDSAMYRCASGPGQDPGYTFGSGTRLTVV.

This clonotype showed up many times. This chain joins TRBV7-8 and TRBJ2-2; 7 bases map to TRBD2. V lost 5 bases, J lost 5 bases, and 11 bases stayed unmatched. CDR1 and CDR2 (germline): SGHVS, FQNEAQ. CDR3 length: 16 amino acids. The CDR3 sequence is CASSPLRGDGTGELFF. DNA for the CDR3: TGTGCCAGCAGCCCCTTACGGGGGGATGGTACCGGGGAGCTGTTTTTT.

Many counts were recorded for this clonotype. This chain connects TRBV11-1 to TRBJ1-1, with 7 bases lining up with TRBD1. The germline V gene encodes CDR1 SGHAT and CDR2 FQDESV (reference sequence). The CDR3 is made up of 14 amino acids. The V segment lost 5 bases and the J segment 4 bases; nucleotides outside the gene matches: 7. The CDR3 sequence: CASSPTTGSTEAFF. The CDR3 region has the DNA TGTGCCAGCAGCCCGACGACAGGGAGCACTGAAGCTTTCTTT.

The gene calls are TRBV2 and TRBJ2-1, with 9 bases identical to TRBD2. J gave up 7 bases and V 4 bases, and 5 bases lay outside the gene matches. This CDR3 is built from 14 residues. The germline gives CDR1 SNHLY, CDR2 FYNNEI. CDR3 nucleotides: TGTGCCAGCAGTGGGCTAGCGGGGACAAATGAGCAGTTCTTC. The encoded protein is CASSGLAGTNEQFF.